This paragraph covers one T cell receptor beta chain sequence. Antigen specificity is unknown. This sample is drawn from a study of cytomegalovirus exposure and HLA in healthy donors. Background on the study: The approximately 120 validation repertoires and the roughly 690 first-cohort repertoires shared a platform, a later analysis reported.

Study conclusions and caveats: In vitro work confirmed that a few CMV-associated chains recognize CMV antigens.

Produced via immunoSEQ multiplex PCR; TCRdb's table is partial and in-frame only. This sample yields about 220,000 clones, of which 87% are seen a single time; 2.6% belongs to the top ten. CDR1 SGHRS and CDR2 YFSETQ come from the germline V gene. The CDR3 totals 15 residues. Germline trimming cut 3 bases from V and 0 bases from J; bases unmatched to any gene: 5. The genes are TRBV5-1 and TRBJ1-1, with 7 bases lining up with TRBD1. Sequencing was carried out using PBMCs. This clonotype originated in a man between 18 and 29 years old in good health and CMV-seronegative. The CDR3 is CASSSQGGLNTEAFF. The CDR3 nucleotides read TGCGCCAGCAGCTCGCAGGGGGGCCTGAACACTGAAGCTTTCTTT.